What follows is one T cell receptor (beta chain) and its context. Its matching antigen is unknown. Germline-derived CDR1 and CDR2 are MDHEN and SYDVKM. CDR3 length equals 13 residues. Deletions cut 4 bases from V and 9 bases from J, with 15 bases between. Clones were read by immunoSEQ multiplex PCR, and TCRdb kept only the in-frame ones, dropping some. The data show approximately 340,000 clones, with approximately 79% seen just once and approximately 10% held by the top ten. This sample is drawn from a study of shared clonotypes between healthy human individuals. Regarding the study as a whole: How much donors shared clonotypes was expected to be affected by sequencing depth.

The clonotype was recovered from a man aged 25 to 45 in good health. V is TRBV28 and J is TRBJ1-1, with D possibly matching TRBD1 (6 bases). Material: memory CD4+ T cells sorted from blood. Subset here: CD45RA-negative fraction. The CDR3 region is CASSWLRGRQAFF. CDR3 nucleotides: TGTGCCAGCAGTTGGCTTCGGGGGCGGCAAGCTTTCTTT. The variable domain in full, with the rest retrieved from reference TRBV28 and TRBJ1-1, is DVKVTQSSRYLVKRTGEKVFLECVQDMDHENMFWYRQDPGLGLRLIYFSYDVKMKEKGDIPEGYSVSREKKERFSLILESASTNQTSMYLCASSWLRGRQAFFGQGTRLTVV.